The rows below give T cell receptor beta chains drawn from one sample of a study of blood T cell repertoires in COVID-19. The table came from immunoSEQ multiplex PCR; TCRdb's copy has only in-frame clones and leaves some out. The table includes a few hundred thousand clones, approximately 86% detected once. What was sequenced was peripheral blood. These receptors originate from a woman aged 18-29 years with acute or convalescent COVID-19. The CDR3 runs from the conserved cysteine through the conserved F or W. The D gene is left open where the match is weak. Clone size is shown for a subset of rows, as once, few, many or a class of expanded clone.

J: TRBJ1-1; size: NA; V: TRBV7-6; D: NA; length: 17; CDR3: CASSFGGYRDRDTEAFF; DNA: TGTGCCAGCAGCTTCGGGGGGTATCGTGATCGGGACACTGAAGCTTTCTTT
J: TRBJ2-1; size: NA; V: TRBV19; D: TRBD2; length: 18; CDR3: CASTKRGLAGGFANEQFF; DNA: TGTGCCAGTACCAAGAGGGGACTAGCGGGAGGGTTTGCTAATGAGCAGTTCTTC
J: TRBJ2-5; size: once; V: TRBV19; D: TRBD2; length: 14; CDR3: CASSAGTSIETQYF; DNA: TGTGCCAGTAGCGCCGGGACTAGCATAGAGACCCAGTACTTC
J: TRBJ1-1; size: NA; V: TRBV27; D: NA; length: 14; CDR3: CASSQGQGNTEAFF; DNA: TGTGCCAGCAGCCAAGGCCAGGGGAACACTGAAGCTTTCTTT
J: TRBJ2-7; size: NA; V: TRBV6-2/TRBV6-3; D: TRBD1; length: 13; CDR3: CASSQDRTYEQYF; DNA: TGTGCCAGCAGCCAGGACAGGACCTACGAGCAGTACTTC
J: TRBJ1-6; size: NA; V: TRBV19; D: TRBD1; length: 16; CDR3: CASRGTGGNYNSPLHF; DNA: TGTGCCAGTAGGGGGACAGGGGGTAACTATAATTCACCCCTCCACTTT
J: TRBJ1-5; size: NA; V: TRBV19; D: TRBD1; length: 14; CDR3: CASSLGQSNQPQHF; DNA: TGTGCCAGTAGCCTGGGACAGTCCAATCAGCCCCAGCATTTT
J: TRBJ1-4; size: NA; V: TRBV27; D: NA; length: 15; CDR3: CASSLSGGVGEKLFF; DNA: TGTGCCAGCAGTTTATCAGGGGGTGTCGGGGAAAAACTGTTTTTT
J: TRBJ1-1; size: few; V: TRBV5-5; D: TRBD1; length: 12; CDR3: CASSSGTAEAFF; DNA: TGTGCCAGCAGCTCTGGGACAGCAGAAGCTTTCTTT
J: TRBJ2-2; size: NA; V: TRBV19; D: NA; length: 14; CDR3: CASRETYTTGELFF; DNA: TGTGCCAGTAGGGAGACGTACACCACCGGGGAGCTGTTTTTT
J: TRBJ1-5; size: NA; V: TRBV27; D: NA; length: 12; CDR3: CASSFNDQPQHF; DNA: TGTGCCAGCAGTTTTAATGATCAGCCCCAGCATTTT
J: TRBJ2-1; size: NA; V: TRBV7-9; D: NA; length: 16; CDR3: CASTYEGVPRYNEQFF; DNA: TGTGCCAGCACCTACGAGGGAGTCCCCCGATACAATGAGCAGTTCTTC
J: TRBJ2-2; size: once; V: TRBV4-3; D: TRBD2; length: 17; CDR3: CASSPPTGLAGAGELFF; DNA: TGCGCCAGCAGCCCCCCAACGGGCCTAGCGGGAGCCGGGGAGCTGTTTTTT
J: TRBJ2-7; size: NA; V: TRBV5-8; D: NA; length: 14; CDR3: CASSPRTTNYEQYF; DNA: TGTGCCAGCAGCCCGCGGACTACCAACTACGAGCAGTACTTC
J: TRBJ2-3; size: NA; V: TRBV27; D: TRBD2; length: 16; CDR3: CASIPSGRKGGDTQYF; DNA: TGTGCCAGCATACCAAGCGGGAGGAAAGGTGGAGATACGCAGTATTTT
J: TRBJ2-1; size: NA; V: TRBV19; D: TRBD2; length: 14; CDR3: CASRGLAGRNEQFF; DNA: TGTGCCAGTAGGGGACTAGCGGGTCGGAATGAGCAGTTCTTC
J: TRBJ1-6; size: NA; V: TRBV27; D: NA; length: 18; CDR3: CASSLIGGRVLDNSPLHF; DNA: TGTGCCAGCAGTTTAATCGGGGGGAGGGTTCTTGATAATTCACCCCTCCACTTT